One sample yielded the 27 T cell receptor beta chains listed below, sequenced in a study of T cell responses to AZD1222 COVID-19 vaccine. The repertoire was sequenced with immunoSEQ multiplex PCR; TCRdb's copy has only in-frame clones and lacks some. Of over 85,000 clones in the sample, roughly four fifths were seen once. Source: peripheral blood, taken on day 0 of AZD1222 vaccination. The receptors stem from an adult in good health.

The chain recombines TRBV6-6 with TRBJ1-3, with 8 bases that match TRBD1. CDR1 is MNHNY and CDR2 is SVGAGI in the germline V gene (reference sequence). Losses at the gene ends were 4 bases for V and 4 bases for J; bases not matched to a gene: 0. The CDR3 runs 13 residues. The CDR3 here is CASSSGGGNTIYF. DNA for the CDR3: TGTGCCAGCAGTTCAGGGGGCGGAAACACCATATATTTT.

The CDR3 reads CASTRGTGGQETQYF. CDR3 in DNA: TGTGCCAGCACCCGGGGGACAGGTGGACAAGAGACCCAGTACTTC. The chain uses TRBV7-7 and TRBJ2-5, with TRBD1 matching over 8 bases. CDR1 and CDR2 from the germline V gene are SSHAT and FNYEAQ (reference sequence). V was pared by 7 bases and J by 2 bases, with 9 bases of the junction left unmatched. The CDR3 has 15 residues.

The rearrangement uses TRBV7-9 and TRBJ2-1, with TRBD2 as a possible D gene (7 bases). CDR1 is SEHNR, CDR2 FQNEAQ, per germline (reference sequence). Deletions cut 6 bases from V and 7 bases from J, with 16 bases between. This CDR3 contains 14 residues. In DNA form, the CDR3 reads TGTGCCAGCAGGCCTGGGGGGGCTAGAAATGAGCAGTTCTTC. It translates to CASRPGGARNEQFF.

In nucleotides, the CDR3 is TGTGCCAGCAGGGAGCCGCTTGGCAATCAGCCCCAGCATTTT. Translating it yields CASREPLGNQPQHF. The chain employs TRBV6-5 and TRBJ1-5; D is undetermined. V lost 6 bases and J 2 bases, leaving 11 bases between the germline ends. From germline, CDR1 is MNHEY and CDR2 SVGAGI. This CDR3 has 14 residues.

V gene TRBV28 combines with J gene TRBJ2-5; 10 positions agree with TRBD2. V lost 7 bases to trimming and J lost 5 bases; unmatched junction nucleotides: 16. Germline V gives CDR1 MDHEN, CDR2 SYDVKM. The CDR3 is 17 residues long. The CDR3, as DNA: TGTGCCAGCACCGAGGGATCGCTAGCGGGAGAAGGGGAGACCCAGTACTTC. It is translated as CASTEGSLAGEGETQYF.

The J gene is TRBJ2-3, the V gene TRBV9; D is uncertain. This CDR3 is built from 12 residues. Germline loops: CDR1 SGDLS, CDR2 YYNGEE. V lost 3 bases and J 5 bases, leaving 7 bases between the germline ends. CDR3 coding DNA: TGTGCCAGCAGCGCGATTTTAGATACGCAGTATTTT. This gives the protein CASSAILDTQYF.

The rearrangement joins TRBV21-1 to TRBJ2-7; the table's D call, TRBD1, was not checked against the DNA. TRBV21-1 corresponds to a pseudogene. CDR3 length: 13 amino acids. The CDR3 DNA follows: TGTGCCAGCAACCCGGACAGAACCTACGAGCAGTACTTC. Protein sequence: CASNPDRTYEQYF.

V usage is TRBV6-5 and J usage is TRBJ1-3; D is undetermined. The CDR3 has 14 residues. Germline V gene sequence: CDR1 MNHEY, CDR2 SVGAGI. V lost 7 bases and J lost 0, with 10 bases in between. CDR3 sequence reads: CASKQYHSGNTIYF. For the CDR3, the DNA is TGTGCCAGCAAACAGTACCACTCTGGAAACACCATATATTTT.

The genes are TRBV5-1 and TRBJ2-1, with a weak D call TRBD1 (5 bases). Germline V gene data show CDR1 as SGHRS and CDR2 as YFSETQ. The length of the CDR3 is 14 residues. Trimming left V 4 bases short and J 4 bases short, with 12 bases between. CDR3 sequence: CASSEDIPYNEQFF. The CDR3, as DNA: TGCGCCAGCAGCGAGGACATCCCTTACAATGAGCAGTTCTTC.

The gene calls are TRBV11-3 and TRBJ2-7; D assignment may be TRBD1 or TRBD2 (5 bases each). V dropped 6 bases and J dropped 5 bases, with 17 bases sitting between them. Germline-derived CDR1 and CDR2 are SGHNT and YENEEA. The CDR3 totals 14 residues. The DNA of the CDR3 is TGTGCCAGCAGTCAGGACGGGGCTAGCCACGAGCAGTACTTC. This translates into CASSQDGASHEQYF. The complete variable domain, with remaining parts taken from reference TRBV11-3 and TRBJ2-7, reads EAGVVQSPRYKIIEKKQPVAFWCNPISGHNTLYWYLQNLGQGPELLIRYENEEAVDDSQLPKDRFSAERLKGVDSTLKIQPAELGDSAVYLCASSQDGASHEQYFGPGTRLTVT.

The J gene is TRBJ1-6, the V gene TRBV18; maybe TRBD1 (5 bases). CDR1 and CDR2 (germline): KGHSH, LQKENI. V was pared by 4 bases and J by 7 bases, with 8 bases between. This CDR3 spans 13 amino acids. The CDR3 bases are TGTGCCAGCTCACAGGGGACCAATTCACCCCTCCACTTT. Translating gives CASSQGTNSPLHF. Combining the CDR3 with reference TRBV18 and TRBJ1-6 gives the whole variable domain NAGVMQNPRHLVRRRGQEARLRCSPMKGHSHVYWYRQLPEEGLKFMVYLQKENIIDESGMPKERFSAEFPKEGPSILRIQQVVRGDSAAYFCASSQGTNSPLHFGNGTRLTVT.

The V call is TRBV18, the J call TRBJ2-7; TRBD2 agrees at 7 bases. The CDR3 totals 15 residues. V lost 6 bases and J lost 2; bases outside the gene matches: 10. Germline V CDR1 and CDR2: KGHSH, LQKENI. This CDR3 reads CASSPRDYIPYEQYF. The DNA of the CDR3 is TGTGCCAGCTCTCCTCGGGACTACATCCCCTACGAGCAGTACTTC.

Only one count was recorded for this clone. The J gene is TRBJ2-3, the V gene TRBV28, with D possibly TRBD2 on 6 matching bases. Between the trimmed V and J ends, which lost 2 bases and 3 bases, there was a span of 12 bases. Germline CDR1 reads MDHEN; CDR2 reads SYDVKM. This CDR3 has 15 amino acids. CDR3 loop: CASSLELGGTDTQYF. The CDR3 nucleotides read TGTGCCAGCAGTTTAGAACTAGGAGGGACAGATACGCAGTATTTT. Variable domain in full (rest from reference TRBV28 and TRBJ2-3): DVKVTQSSRYLVKRTGEKVFLECVQDMDHENMFWYRQDPGLGLRLIYFSYDVKMKEKGDIPEGYSVSREKKERFSLILESASTNQTSMYLCASSLELGGTDTQYFGPGTRLTVL.

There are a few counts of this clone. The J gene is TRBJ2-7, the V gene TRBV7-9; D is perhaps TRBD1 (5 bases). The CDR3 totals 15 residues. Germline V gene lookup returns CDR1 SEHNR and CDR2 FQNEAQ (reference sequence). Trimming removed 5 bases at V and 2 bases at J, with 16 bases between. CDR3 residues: CASSPSLGRAYEQYF. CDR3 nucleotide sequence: TGTGCCAGCAGCCCCTCCCTGGGGCGTGCCTACGAGCAGTACTTC.

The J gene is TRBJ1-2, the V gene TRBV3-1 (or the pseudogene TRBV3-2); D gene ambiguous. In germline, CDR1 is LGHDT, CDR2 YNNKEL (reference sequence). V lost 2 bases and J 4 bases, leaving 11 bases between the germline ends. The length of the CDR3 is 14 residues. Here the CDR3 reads CASSQWTLSYGYTF. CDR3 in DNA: TGTGCCAGCAGCCAATGGACCCTTTCCTATGGCTACACCTTC.

The CDR3 loop reads CASSLSQYTEAFF. The CDR3 DNA is TGTGCCAGCAGCTTGTCGCAGTACACTGAAGCTTTCTTT. The rearrangement joins TRBV7-2 to TRBJ1-1; D is uncertain. Between the trimmed V and J ends, which lost 3 bases and 3 bases, there was a span of 8 bases. The CDR3 loop spans 13 amino acids. Per the germline V gene, CDR1 is SGHTA and CDR2 is FQGNSA.

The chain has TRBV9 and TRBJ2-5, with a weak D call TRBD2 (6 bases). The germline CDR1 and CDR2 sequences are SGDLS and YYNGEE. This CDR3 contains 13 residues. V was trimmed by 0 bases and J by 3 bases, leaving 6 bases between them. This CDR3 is CASSVAGEETQYF. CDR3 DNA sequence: TGTGCCAGCAGCGTAGCGGGGGAAGAGACCCAGTACTTC.

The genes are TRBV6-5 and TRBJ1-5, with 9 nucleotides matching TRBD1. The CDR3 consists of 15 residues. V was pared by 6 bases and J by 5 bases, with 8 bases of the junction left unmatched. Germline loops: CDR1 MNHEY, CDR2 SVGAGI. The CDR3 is CASSPDRGSHQPQHF. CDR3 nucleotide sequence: TGTGCCAGCAGCCCCGACAGGGGGTCACATCAGCCCCAGCATTTT.

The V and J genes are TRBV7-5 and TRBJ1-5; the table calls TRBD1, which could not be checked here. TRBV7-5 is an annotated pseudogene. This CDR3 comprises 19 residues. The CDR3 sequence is CVRSTRDSPVRNSNQPQHF. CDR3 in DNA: TGTGTCAGAAGCACCCGGGACAGCCCCGTCAGAAATAGCAATCAGCCCCAGCATTTT.

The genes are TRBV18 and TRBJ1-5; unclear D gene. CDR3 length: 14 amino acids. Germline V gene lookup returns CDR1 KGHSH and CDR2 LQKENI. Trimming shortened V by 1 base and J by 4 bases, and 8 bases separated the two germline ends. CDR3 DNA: TGTGCCAGCTCACCACGCCAGGTGAATCAGCCCCAGCATTTT. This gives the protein CASSPRQVNQPQHF.

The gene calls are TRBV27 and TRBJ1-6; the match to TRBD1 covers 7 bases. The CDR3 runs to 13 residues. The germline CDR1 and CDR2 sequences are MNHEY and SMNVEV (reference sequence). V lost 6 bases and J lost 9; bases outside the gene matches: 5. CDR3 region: CASRGTVASPLHF. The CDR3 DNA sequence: TGTGCCAGCAGGGGGACAGTGGCTTCACCCCTCCACTTT.

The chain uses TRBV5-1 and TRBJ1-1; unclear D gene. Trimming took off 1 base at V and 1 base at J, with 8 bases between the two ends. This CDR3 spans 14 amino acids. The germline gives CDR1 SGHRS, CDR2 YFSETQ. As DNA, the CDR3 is TGCGCCAGCAGCTTGACTGCCCCGAACACTGAAGCTTTCTTT. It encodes CASSLTAPNTEAFF.

CDR3 coding DNA: TGTGCCAGCAGCTTACTCGTCAGGGTGCTGAATGAGCAGTTCTTC. Its protein is CASSLLVRVLNEQFF. This rearrangement joins TRBV7-9 to TRBJ2-1; weak D call: TRBD1 (5 bases). CDR3 length equals 15 residues. Trimming shortened V by 2 bases and J by 7 bases, and 15 bases separated the two germline ends. The germline V gene has CDR1 SEHNR and CDR2 FQNEAQ (reference sequence).

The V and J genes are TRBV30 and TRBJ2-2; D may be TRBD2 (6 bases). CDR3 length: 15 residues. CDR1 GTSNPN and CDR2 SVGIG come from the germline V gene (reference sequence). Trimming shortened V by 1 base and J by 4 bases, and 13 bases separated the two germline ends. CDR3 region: CAWSGRGTGTGELFF. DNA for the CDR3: TGTGCCTGGAGTGGACGGGGGACCGGCACCGGGGAGCTGTTTTTT.

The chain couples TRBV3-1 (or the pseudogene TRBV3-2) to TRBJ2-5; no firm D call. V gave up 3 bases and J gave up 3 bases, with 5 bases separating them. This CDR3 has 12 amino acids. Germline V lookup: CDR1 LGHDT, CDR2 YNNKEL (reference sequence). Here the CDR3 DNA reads TGTGCCAGCAGCCAGCCAAAAGAGACCCAGTACTTC. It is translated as CASSQPKETQYF.

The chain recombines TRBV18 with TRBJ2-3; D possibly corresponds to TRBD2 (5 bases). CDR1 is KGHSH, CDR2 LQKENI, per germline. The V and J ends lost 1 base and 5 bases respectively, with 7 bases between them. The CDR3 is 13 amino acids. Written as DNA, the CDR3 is TGTGCCAGCTCACCACTGGGAGAAGATACGCAGTATTTT. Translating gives CASSPLGEDTQYF.

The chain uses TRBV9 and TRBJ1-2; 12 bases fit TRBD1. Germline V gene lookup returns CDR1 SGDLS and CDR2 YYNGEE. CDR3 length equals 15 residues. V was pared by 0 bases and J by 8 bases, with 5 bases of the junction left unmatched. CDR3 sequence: CASSVAGTGGRGYTF. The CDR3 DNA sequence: TGTGCCAGCAGCGTAGCAGGGACAGGGGGCAGGGGCTACACCTTC.